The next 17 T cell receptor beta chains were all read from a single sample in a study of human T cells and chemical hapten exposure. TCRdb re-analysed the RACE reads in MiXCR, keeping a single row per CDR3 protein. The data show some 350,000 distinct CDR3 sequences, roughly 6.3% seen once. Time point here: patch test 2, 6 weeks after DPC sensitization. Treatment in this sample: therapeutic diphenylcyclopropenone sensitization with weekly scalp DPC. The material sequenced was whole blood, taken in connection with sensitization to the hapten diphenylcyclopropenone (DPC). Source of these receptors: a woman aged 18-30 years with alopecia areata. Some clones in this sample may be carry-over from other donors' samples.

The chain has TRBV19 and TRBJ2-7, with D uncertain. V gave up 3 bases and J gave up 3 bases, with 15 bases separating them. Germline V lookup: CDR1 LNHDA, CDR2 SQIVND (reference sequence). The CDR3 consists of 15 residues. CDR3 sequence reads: CASSIFGEGRYEQYF. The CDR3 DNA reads TGTGCCAGTAGTATCTTCGGCGAAGGGCGCTACGAGCAGTACTTC.

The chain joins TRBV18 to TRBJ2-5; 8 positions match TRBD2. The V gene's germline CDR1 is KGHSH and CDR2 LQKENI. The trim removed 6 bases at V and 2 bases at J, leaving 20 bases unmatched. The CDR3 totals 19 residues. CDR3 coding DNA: TGTGCCAGCTCTCCTAGTCCGGGACTAGTCGGCTCGGAACAAGAGACCCAGTACTTC. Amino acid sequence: CASSPSPGLVGSEQETQYF.

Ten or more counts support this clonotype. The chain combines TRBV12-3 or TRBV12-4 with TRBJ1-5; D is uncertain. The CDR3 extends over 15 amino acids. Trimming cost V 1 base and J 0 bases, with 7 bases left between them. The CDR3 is CASSLELYSNQPQHF. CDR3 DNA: TGTGCCAGCAGTTTAGAGCTGTATAGCAATCAGCCCCAGCATTTT.

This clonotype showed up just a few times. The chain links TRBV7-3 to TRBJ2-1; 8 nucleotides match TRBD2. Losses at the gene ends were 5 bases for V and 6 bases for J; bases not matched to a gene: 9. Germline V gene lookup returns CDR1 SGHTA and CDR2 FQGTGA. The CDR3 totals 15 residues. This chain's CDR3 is CASSQTAGGLNEQFF. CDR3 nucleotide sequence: TGTGCCAGCAGCCAAACGGCGGGGGGCCTCAATGAGCAGTTCTTC.

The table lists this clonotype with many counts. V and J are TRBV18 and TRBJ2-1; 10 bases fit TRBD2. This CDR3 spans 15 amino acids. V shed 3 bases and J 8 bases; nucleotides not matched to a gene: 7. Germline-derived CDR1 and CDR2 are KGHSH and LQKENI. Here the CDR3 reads CASSPQRGGRDEQFF. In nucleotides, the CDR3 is TGTGCCAGCTCACCCCAGCGGGGGGGCAGGGATGAGCAGTTCTTC.

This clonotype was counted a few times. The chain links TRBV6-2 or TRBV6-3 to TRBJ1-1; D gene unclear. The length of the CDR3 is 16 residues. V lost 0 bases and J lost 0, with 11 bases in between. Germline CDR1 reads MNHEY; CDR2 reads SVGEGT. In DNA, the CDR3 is TGTGCCAGCAGTTACTCGAGGAAAGGCATGAACACTGAAGCTTTCTTT. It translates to CASSYSRKGMNTEAFF.

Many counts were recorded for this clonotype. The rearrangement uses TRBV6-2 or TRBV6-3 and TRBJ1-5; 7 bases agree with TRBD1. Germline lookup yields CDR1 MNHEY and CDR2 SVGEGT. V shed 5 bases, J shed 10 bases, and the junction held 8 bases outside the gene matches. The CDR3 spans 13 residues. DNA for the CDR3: TGTGCCAGCAGTCCTCAGGGGGAGGATCCCCAGCATTTT. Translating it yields CASSPQGEDPQHF.

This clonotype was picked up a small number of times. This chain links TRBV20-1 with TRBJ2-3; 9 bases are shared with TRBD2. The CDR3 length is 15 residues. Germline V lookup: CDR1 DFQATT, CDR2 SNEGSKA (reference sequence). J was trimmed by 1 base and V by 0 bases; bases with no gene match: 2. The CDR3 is CSAREPSGGTDTQYF. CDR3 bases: TGCAGTGCTAGAGAGCCTAGCGGGGGCACAGATACGCAGTATTTT.

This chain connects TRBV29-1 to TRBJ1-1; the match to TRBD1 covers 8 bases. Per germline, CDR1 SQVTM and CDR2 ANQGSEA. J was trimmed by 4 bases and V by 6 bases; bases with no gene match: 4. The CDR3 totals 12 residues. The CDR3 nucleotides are TGCAGCGTAAGTCAGGGGGCCACTGAAGCTTTCTTT. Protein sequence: CSVSQGATEAFF.

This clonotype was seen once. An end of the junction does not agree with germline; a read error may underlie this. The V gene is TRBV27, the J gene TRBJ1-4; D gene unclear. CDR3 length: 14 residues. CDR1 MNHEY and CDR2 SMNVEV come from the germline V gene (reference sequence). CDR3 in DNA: TGTGCCAGCAGTCCCAAAGAAGACCTTGAAAAACCGTTTTTT. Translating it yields CASSPKEDLEKPFF.

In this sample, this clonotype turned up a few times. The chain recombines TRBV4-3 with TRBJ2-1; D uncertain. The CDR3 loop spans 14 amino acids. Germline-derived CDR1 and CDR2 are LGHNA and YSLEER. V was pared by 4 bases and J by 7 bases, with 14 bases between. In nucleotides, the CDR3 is TGCGCCAGCAGCCTATATCCCGGGCCTAATGAGCAGTTCTTC. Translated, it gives CASSLYPGPNEQFF.

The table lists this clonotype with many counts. The CDR3 DNA sequence: TGTGCCAGCCGCCAGGGGGGTGGAAACACCATATATTTT. Translating it yields CASRQGGGNTIYF. The chain combines TRBV6-5 with TRBJ1-3; 7 positions agree with TRBD1. This CDR3 comprises 13 residues. Germline V gives CDR1 MNHEY, CDR2 SVGAGI. With V trimmed by 8 bases and J by 3 bases, 4 bases remained unmatched.

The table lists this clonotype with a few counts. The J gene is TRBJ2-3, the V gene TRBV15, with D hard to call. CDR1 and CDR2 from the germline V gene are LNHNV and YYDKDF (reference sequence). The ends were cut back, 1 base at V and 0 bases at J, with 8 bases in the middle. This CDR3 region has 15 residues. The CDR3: CATSRGGASTDTQYF. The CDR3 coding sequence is TGTGCCACCAGCAGAGGCGGTGCTAGCACAGATACGCAGTATTTT.

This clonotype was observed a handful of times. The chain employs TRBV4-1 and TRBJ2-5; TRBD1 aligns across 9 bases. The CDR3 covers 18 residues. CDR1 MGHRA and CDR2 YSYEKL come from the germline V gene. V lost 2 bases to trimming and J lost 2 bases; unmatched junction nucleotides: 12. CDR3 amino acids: CASSQSNRRDREQETQYF. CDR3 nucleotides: TGCGCCAGCAGCCAATCTAATCGCCGGGACAGGGAACAAGAGACCCAGTACTTC.

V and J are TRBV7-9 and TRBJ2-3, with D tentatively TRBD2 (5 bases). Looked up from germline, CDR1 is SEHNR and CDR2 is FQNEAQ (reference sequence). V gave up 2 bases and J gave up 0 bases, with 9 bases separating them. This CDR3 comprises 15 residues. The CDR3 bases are TGTGCCAGCAGCTTATCCCAGCGGAGCACAGATACGCAGTATTTT. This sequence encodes CASSLSQRSTDTQYF.

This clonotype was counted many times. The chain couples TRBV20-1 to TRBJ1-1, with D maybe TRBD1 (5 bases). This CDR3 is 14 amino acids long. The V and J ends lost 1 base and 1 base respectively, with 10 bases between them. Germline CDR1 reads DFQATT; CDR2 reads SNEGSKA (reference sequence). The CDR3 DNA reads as TGCAGTGCTAGAGCCAGGGCGGGGAACACTGAAGCTTTCTTT. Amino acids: CSARARAGNTEAFF.

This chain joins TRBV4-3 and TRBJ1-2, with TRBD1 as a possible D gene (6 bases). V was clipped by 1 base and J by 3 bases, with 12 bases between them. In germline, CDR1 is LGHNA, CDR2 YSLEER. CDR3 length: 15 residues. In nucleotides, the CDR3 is TGCGCCAGCAGCCAAGTGTATTCAGGGGACTATGGCTACACCTTC. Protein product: CASSQVYSGDYGYTF.